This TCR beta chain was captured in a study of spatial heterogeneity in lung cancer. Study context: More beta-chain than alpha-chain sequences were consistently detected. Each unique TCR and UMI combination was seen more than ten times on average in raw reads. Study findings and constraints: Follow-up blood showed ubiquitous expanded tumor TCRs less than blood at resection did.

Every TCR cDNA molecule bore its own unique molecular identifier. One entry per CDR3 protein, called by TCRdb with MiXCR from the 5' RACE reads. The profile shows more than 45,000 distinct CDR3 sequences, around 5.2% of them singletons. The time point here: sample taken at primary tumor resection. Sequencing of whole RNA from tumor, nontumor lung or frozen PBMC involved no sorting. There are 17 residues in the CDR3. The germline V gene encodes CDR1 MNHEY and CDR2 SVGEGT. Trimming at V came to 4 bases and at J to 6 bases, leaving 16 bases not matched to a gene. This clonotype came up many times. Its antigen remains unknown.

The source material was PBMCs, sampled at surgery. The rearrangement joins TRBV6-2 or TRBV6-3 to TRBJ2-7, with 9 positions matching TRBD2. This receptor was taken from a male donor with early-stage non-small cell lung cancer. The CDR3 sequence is CASSSHSTSGGPTEQYF. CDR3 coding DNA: TGTGCCAGCAGTTCCCATTCGACTAGCGGAGGTCCTACCGAGCAGTACTTC.